These T cell receptor beta chains were read from a single sample in a study of blood T cell repertoires in COVID-19. Sequenced by immunoSEQ multiplex PCR; TCRdb stores in-frame clones only, minus some. The repertoire consists of under 500,000 clones, with 75% to 90% occurring once and the leading ten covering 0.9% to 1.2%. Sequenced material: PBMCs or T cells enriched from blood (not recorded which). Source of these receptors: a man aged 30 to 45 who had recovered from COVID-19. Both conserved end residues are part of each CDR3. The D gene is left open where the match is weak. The size field is filled for only some rows; it gives once, few, many or a size class.

v_gene: TRBV11-2; j_gene: TRBJ1-1; d_gene: NA; abundance: NA; CDR3aa: CASSFVRDHTEAFF; CDR3nt: TGTGCCAGCAGCTTCGTCAGGGATCATACTGAAGCTTTCTTT
v_gene: TRBV7-8; j_gene: TRBJ2-5; d_gene: TRBD2; abundance: NA; CDR3aa: CASSLKRGLELETQYF; CDR3nt: TGTGCCAGCAGCTTAAAGCGGGGACTAGAGCTGGAGACCCAGTACTTC
v_gene: TRBV11-2; j_gene: TRBJ2-7; d_gene: NA; abundance: NA; CDR3aa: CASSPGVQPYEQYF; CDR3nt: TGTGCCAGCAGCCCAGGGGTCCAGCCTTACGAGCAGTACTTC
v_gene: TRBV27; j_gene: TRBJ2-5; d_gene: TRBD1; abundance: NA; CDR3aa: CASSPDRVQETQYF; CDR3nt: TGTGCCAGCAGTCCCGACAGGGTCCAAGAGACCCAGTACTTC
v_gene: TRBV2; j_gene: TRBJ2-2; d_gene: NA; abundance: NA; CDR3aa: CASSEGGNSGWSGELFF; CDR3nt: TGTGCCAGCAGTGAAGGGGGAAATAGCGGTTGGTCCGGGGAGCTGTTTTTT
v_gene: TRBV11-3; j_gene: TRBJ2-7; d_gene: TRBD1; abundance: NA; CDR3aa: CASSPDRGYEQYF; CDR3nt: TGTGCCAGCAGCCCTGACAGGGGGTACGAGCAGTACTTC
v_gene: TRBV5-4; j_gene: TRBJ1-2; d_gene: NA; abundance: few; CDR3aa: CASSLAGGYTF; CDR3nt: TGTGCCAGCAGCTTGGCCGGTGGCTACACCTTC
v_gene: TRBV2; j_gene: TRBJ2-7; d_gene: NA; abundance: few; CDR3aa: CASSGQLFDYEQYF; CDR3nt: TGTGCCAGCAGTGGACAGCTTTTTGACTACGAGCAGTACTTC
v_gene: TRBV29-1; j_gene: TRBJ1-6; d_gene: NA; abundance: NA; CDR3aa: CSVEEGGRGSPLHF; CDR3nt: TGCAGCGTTGAAGAGGGGGGGAGGGGTTCACCCCTCCACTTT
v_gene: TRBV12-3/TRBV12-4; j_gene: TRBJ2-7; d_gene: NA; abundance: once; CDR3aa: CASSLLQQYEQYF; CDR3nt: TGTGCCAGCAGTTTACTACAGCAATACGAGCAGTACTTC
v_gene: TRBV3-1/TRBV3-2; j_gene: TRBJ2-1; d_gene: TRBD2; abundance: NA; CDR3aa: CASSYSHWEGQFF; CDR3nt: TGTGCCAGCAGCTACTCCCACTGGGAGGGGCAGTTCTTC
v_gene: TRBV4-2; j_gene: TRBJ1-1; d_gene: NA; abundance: NA; CDR3aa: CASSQDLQLNTEAFF; CDR3nt: TGTGCCAGCAGCCAAGATCTACAGCTTAACACTGAAGCTTTCTTT
v_gene: TRBV28; j_gene: TRBJ2-3; d_gene: NA; abundance: NA; CDR3aa: CASIRGDTQYF; CDR3nt: TGTGCCAGCATAAGAGGAGATACGCAGTATTTT
v_gene: TRBV7-8; j_gene: TRBJ2-7; d_gene: TRBD2; abundance: NA; CDR3aa: CASSLFRASGIYEQYF; CDR3nt: TGTGCCAGCAGCTTATTCAGGGCTAGCGGGATCTACGAGCAGTACTTC
v_gene: TRBV28; j_gene: TRBJ1-1; d_gene: NA; abundance: NA; CDR3aa: CASRPTGSYTEAFF; CDR3nt: TGTGCCAGCAGGCCTACAGGGAGTTACACTGAAGCTTTCTTT
v_gene: TRBV29-1; j_gene: TRBJ1-1; d_gene: NA; abundance: few; CDR3aa: CSVVGGSLPEAFF; CDR3nt: TGCAGCGTTGTCGGGGGGTCGTTGCCTGAAGCTTTCTTT